Presented here are 9 T cell receptor beta chains from one specimen sequenced in a study of spatial heterogeneity in lung cancer. General observations from the study: Counts of expanded alpha and beta TCRs within tumors tracked the tumor nonsynonymous mutation count.

Time point given: sample taken at primary tumor resection. One entry per CDR3 protein, called by TCRdb with MiXCR from the 5' RACE reads. The sample yields 9,000 to 13,000 distinct CDR3 sequences, approximately 8% seen once. These receptors' antigens are unknown. Specimen: lung tumor tissue, collected at surgery. All receptors derive from a female donor with early-stage non-small cell lung cancer.

This clonotype was counted at least ten times. The chain recombines TRBV11-2 with TRBJ2-5; no clear D gene. V shed 1 base and J shed 5 bases, with 11 bases lying between them. This CDR3 contains 14 residues. CDR1 is SGHAT and CDR2 is FQNNGV in the germline V gene. CDR3 protein: CASSLVGFGETQYF. The CDR3 nucleotides are TGTGCCAGCAGCTTAGTCGGGTTCGGGGAGACCCAGTACTTC.

Ten or more counts support this clonotype. CDR3 amino acids: CASRKADTQYF. DNA of the CDR3: TGTGCCAGCAGGAAAGCTGATACGCAGTATTTT. The rearrangement uses TRBV27 and TRBJ2-3; the D is unclear. The CDR3 runs to 11 residues. Between the trimmed V and J ends, which lost 6 bases and 6 bases, there was a span of 7 bases. Germline assignment: CDR1 MNHEY and CDR2 SMNVEV (reference sequence).

This clonotype was recorded many times. The chain carries TRBV11-2 and TRBJ2-3, with D uncertain. The CDR3 extends over 12 amino acids. Per germline, CDR1 SGHAT and CDR2 FQNNGV. The V and J ends lost 5 bases and 2 bases respectively, with 5 bases between them. The CDR3 DNA is TGTGCCAGCAGCCAAGACACAGATACGCAGTATTTT. Translation: CASSQDTDTQYF. The full variable domain, rest sourced from reference TRBV11-2 and TRBJ2-3, is EAGVAQSPRYKIIEKRQSVAFWCNPISGHATLYWYQQILGQGPKLLIQFQNNGVVDDSQLPKDRFSAERLKGVDSTLKIQPAKLEDSAVYLCASSQDTDTQYFGPGTRLTVL.

This chain connects TRBV19 to TRBJ1-2; the match to TRBD1 covers 8 bases. The CDR3 is 15 residues long. The junction had 8 bases not matched to a gene; V was cut back by 3 bases and J by 5 bases. Germline-derived CDR1 and CDR2 are LNHDA and SQIVND (reference sequence). Here the CDR3 DNA reads TGTGCCAGTAGTATTGCACAGGGGGGTCAGTATGGCTACACCTTC. This sequence encodes CASSIAQGGQYGYTF.

This clonotype was counted at least ten times. V and J are TRBV5-1 and TRBJ1-1; perhaps TRBD1 as D (6 bases). Trimming removed 2 bases from V and 6 bases from J, with 14 bases in between. The CDR3 spans 14 residues. Germline V CDR1 and CDR2: SGHRS, YFSETQ. In DNA form, the CDR3 reads TGCGCCAGCAGCTTATCAGGGGCTGGACCTGAAGCTTTCTTT. It specifies CASSLSGAGPEAFF. Based on the CDR3 plus reference TRBV5-1 and TRBJ1-1, the full variable domain is KAGVTQTPRYLIKTRGQQVTLSCSPISGHRSVSWYQQTPGQGLQFLFEYFSETQRNKGNFPGRFSGRQFSNSRSEMNVSTLELGDSALYLCASSLSGAGPEAFFGQGTRLTVV.

This clonotype is medium-sized in the sample. DNA of the CDR3: TGCGCCAGCAGCCTCCATCTGGGGGACCTATCCTACGAGCAGTACTTC. This gives the protein CASSLHLGDLSYEQYF. This chain connects TRBV4-1 to TRBJ2-7, with D possibly called TRBD1 or TRBD2 (5 bases each). The CDR3 consists of 16 residues. V dropped 4 bases and J dropped 1 base, with 17 bases sitting between them. Germline values: CDR1 MGHRA, CDR2 YSYEKL.

This clonotype was seen at least ten times. The chain combines TRBV7-6 with TRBJ2-2; D perhaps matches TRBD2 (6 bases). CDR3 length: 14 amino acids. Per germline, CDR1 SGHVS and CDR2 FNYEAQ. With 5 bases removed from V and 7 bases from J, the gap between germline ends came to 14 bases. The CDR3 spells CASSPTSGGGELFF. The DNA of the CDR3 is TGTGCCAGCAGCCCGACTAGTGGAGGCGGGGAGCTGTTTTTT. Filled out from reference TRBV7-6 and TRBJ2-2, the complete variable domain reads GAGVSQSPRYKVTKRGQDVALRCDPISGHVSLYWYRQALGQGPEFLTYFNYEAQQDKSGLPNDRFSAERPEGSISTLTIQRTEQRDSAMYRCASSPTSGGGELFFGEGSRLTVL.

This clonotype was detected ten times or more. The rearrangement joins TRBV5-1 to TRBJ1-1; no clear D. CDR1 and CDR2 from the germline V gene are SGHRS and YFSETQ. The CDR3 covers 14 residues. The ends were cut back, 1 base at V and 1 base at J, with 8 bases in the middle. The CDR3 reads CASSLTAANTEAFF. CDR3 nucleotide sequence: TGCGCCAGCAGCTTGACGGCGGCGAACACTGAAGCTTTCTTT.

With regard to this clonotype: Germline and junction disagree at one end, which may indicate a read error. The chain links TRBV30 to TRBJ1-2, with D tentatively TRBD1 (6 bases). This CDR3 region has 13 residues. Germline V lookup: CDR1 GTSNPN, CDR2 SVGIG (reference sequence). The CDR3 protein is CAWSPGGIYVYTF. CDR3 DNA sequence: TGTGCCTGGAGTCCGGGGGGCATCTATGTCTACACCTTC.